The 14 T cell receptor beta chains below all came from one sample that was sequenced in a study of blood T cell repertoires in COVID-19. Repertoires were generated with immunoSEQ multiplex PCR, while TCRdb's copy carries only in-frame clones and drops some. In the table there are tens of thousands of clones, around 89% of which are singletons. Sequenced sample: peripheral blood. The receptors stem from a man aged 60-69 years with acute or convalescent COVID-19.

The chain joins TRBV28 to TRBJ2-7, with TRBD1 matching over 10 bases. This CDR3 has 14 amino acids. Germline V gives CDR1 MDHEN, CDR2 SYDVKM. V shed 6 bases and J 3 bases; nucleotides not matched to a gene: 5. CDR3 sequence (DNA): TGTGCCAGCAGGGACAGGGGGATAGGCTACGAGCAGTACTTC. Translation: CASRDRGIGYEQYF.

V is TRBV19 and J is TRBJ2-3; D gene ambiguous. Between the trimmed V and J ends, which lost 9 bases and 0 bases, there was a span of 16 bases. Germline V gene data show CDR1 as LNHDA and CDR2 as SQIVND (reference sequence). The CDR3 runs 15 residues. CDR3 loop: CASRDSRSSTDTQYF. Written as DNA, the CDR3 is TGTGCCAGCCGAGACTCCCGCTCTAGCACAGATACGCAGTATTTT.

The chain combines TRBV25-1 with TRBJ1-6; TRBD1 matches at 7 bases. Germline V gene data show CDR1 as MGHDK and CDR2 as SYGVNS. J lost 6 bases, V lost 9 bases, and 5 bases had no gene match. The CDR3 is made up of 13 amino acids. The CDR3, as DNA: TGTGCCAGTTCAGACAGGGTTAATTCACCCCTCCACTTT. This gives the protein CASSDRVNSPLHF.

This clone was picked up a small number of times. The chain employs TRBV28 and TRBJ1-2, with a weak D call TRBD1 (5 bases). The germline V gene has CDR1 MDHEN and CDR2 SYDVKM. There are 13 residues in the CDR3. The V and J ends lost 3 bases and 8 bases respectively, with 13 bases between them. The DNA of the CDR3 is TGTGCCAGCAGTTTCGGACACTCAGCGGGCTACACCTTC. Residues: CASSFGHSAGYTF.

This clone was picked up one time. The gene calls are TRBV11-2 and TRBJ2-3, with 7 bases identical to TRBD2. The CDR3 runs 14 residues. Germline V CDR1 and CDR2: SGHAT, FQNNGV. V dropped 3 bases and J dropped 6; count of bases not matched to a gene: 6. The CDR3 DNA reads TGTGCCAGCAGCTTTTTGTCAGCGGGGGATACGCAGTATTTT. Translating it yields CASSFLSAGDTQYF.

This clone was seen a handful of times. The chain uses TRBV6-4 and TRBJ2-1, with TRBD2 matching over 14 bases. The CDR3 contains 17 residues. V dropped 11 bases and J dropped 2; count of bases not matched to a gene: 11. Germline V gene lookup returns CDR1 MRHNA and CDR2 SNTAGT. The CDR3 bases are TGTGCCGTTGGACTAGCGGGAGGCCCCCAAACCTACAATGAGCAGTTCTTC. Translating it yields CAVGLAGGPQTYNEQFF.

The chain combines TRBV16 with TRBJ1-5, with 9 bases that match TRBD1. The CDR3 covers 15 residues. The J segment lost 5 bases and the V segment lost 2 bases, leaving 4 bases of the junction unmatched. Germline V gene lookup returns CDR1 KGHSY and CDR2 FQNENV. CDR3 residues: CASSQGQGWDQPQHF. The CDR3 bases are TGTGCCAGCAGCCAAGGACAGGGGTGGGATCAGCCCCAGCATTTT. The full variable domain, rest sourced from reference TRBV16 and TRBJ1-5, is GEEVAQTPKHLVRGEGQKAKLYCAPIKGHSYVFWYQQVLKNEFKFLISFQNENVFDETGMPKERFSAKCLPNSPCSLEIQATKLEDSAVYFCASSQGQGWDQPQHFGDGTRLSIL.

The chain employs TRBV21-1 and TRBJ1-5; the table's D gene call, TRBD1, was not cross checked with the DNA. TRBV21-1 is tagged as a pseudogene. This CDR3 is 16 amino acids long. The CDR3 coding sequence is TGTGCCAGCAGCAAAACCTTACAGGGGGCTGATCAGCCCCAGCATTTT. The encoded protein is CASSKTLQGADQPQHF.

The V and J genes are TRBV28 and TRBJ2-5, with D tentatively TRBD2 (6 bases). V shed 8 bases and J shed 1 base, with 14 bases lying between them. The CDR3 contains 14 residues. The germline CDR1 and CDR2 sequences are MDHEN and SYDVKM. CDR3: CASRKGGAQETQYF. CDR3 sequence (DNA): TGTGCCAGCCGGAAAGGAGGGGCCCAAGAGACCCAGTACTTC.

This chain connects TRBV19 to TRBJ2-2, with D uncertain. Germline CDR1 reads LNHDA; CDR2 reads SQIVND (reference sequence). The CDR3 totals 14 residues. Trimming removed 3 bases at V and 4 bases at J, with 9 bases between. The CDR3 here is CASSIPPGTGELFF. The CDR3 DNA is TGTGCCAGTAGTATCCCCCCGGGCACCGGGGAGCTGTTTTTT.

This chain connects TRBV20-1 to TRBJ1-5; D uncertain. Germline CDR1 DFQATT, CDR2 SNEGSKA (reference sequence). Trimming cost V 6 bases and J 9 bases, with 18 bases left between them. The CDR3 length is 13 residues. DNA of the CDR3: TGCAGTGCAAGTGACCCCGGAACGGGGCCCCAGCATTTT. Translating it yields CSASDPGTGPQHF.

The J gene is TRBJ2-1, the V gene TRBV6-5; 11 bases agree with TRBD2. J gave up 9 bases and V 0 bases, and 4 bases lay outside the gene matches. The germline gives CDR1 MNHEY, CDR2 SVGAGI. The CDR3 totals 15 residues. The CDR3 nucleotides are TGTGCCAGCAGTTACTCTAGCGGGAGGGTGGGTGAGCAGTTCTTC. Translation gives CASSYSSGRVGEQFF.

V gene TRBV14 combines with J gene TRBJ2-1; D gene ambiguous. The V end lost 2 bases, the J end lost 0 bases, and 11 bases lay between the germline ends. This CDR3 region has 16 residues. CDR1 is SGHDN and CDR2 is FVKESK in the germline V gene. In DNA form, the CDR3 reads TGTGCCAGCAGCCAACAACGGTCCCCCTCCTACAATGAGCAGTTCTTC. This encodes CASSQQRSPSYNEQFF.

The chain uses TRBV3-1 (or the pseudogene TRBV3-2) and TRBJ2-7; possibly TRBD2 for D (5 bases). Germline CDR1 and CDR2: LGHDT and YNNKEL (reference sequence). The CDR3 has 16 residues. V was pared by 0 bases and J by 2 bases, with 14 bases between. CDR3 nucleotide sequence: TGTGCCAGCAGCCAAGAATTGGATAGCGCAACCTACGAGCAGTACTTC. The encoded protein is CASSQELDSATYEQYF.